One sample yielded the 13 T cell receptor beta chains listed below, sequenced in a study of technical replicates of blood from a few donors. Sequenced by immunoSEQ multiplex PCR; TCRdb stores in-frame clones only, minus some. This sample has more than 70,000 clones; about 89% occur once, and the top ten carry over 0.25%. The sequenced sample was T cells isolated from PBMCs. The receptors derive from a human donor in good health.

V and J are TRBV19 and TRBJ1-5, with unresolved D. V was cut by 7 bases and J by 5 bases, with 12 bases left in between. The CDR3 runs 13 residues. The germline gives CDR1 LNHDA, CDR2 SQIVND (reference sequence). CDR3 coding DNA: TGTGCCAGTAAGGAGGGTTCCGATCAGCCCCAGCATTTT. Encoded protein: CASKEGSDQPQHF.

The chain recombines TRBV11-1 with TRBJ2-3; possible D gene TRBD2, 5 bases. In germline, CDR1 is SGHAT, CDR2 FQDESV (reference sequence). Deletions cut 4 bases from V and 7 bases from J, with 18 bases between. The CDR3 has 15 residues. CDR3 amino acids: CASSSGSGTFHTQYF. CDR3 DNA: TGTGCCAGCAGCTCCGGAAGCGGAACTTTCCATACGCAGTATTTT. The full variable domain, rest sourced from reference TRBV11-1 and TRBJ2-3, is EAEVAQSPRYKITEKSQAVAFWCDPISGHATLYWYRQILGQGPELLVQFQDESVVDDSQLPKDRFSAERLKGVDSTLKIQPAELGDSAMYLCASSSGSGTFHTQYFGPGTRLTVL.

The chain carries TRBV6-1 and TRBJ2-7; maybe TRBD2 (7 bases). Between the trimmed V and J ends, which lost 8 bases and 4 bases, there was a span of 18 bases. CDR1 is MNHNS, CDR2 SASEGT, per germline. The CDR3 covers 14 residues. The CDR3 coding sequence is TGTGCCAGCGCGGGGGCAGGGGCATTATACGAGCAGTACTTC. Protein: CASAGAGALYEQYF.

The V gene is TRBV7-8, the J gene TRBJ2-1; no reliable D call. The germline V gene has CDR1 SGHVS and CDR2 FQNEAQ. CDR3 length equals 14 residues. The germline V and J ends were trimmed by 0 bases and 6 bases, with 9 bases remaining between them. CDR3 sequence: CASSLAPRSNEQFF. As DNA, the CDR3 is TGTGCCAGCAGCTTAGCCCCTAGGTCCAATGAGCAGTTCTTC.

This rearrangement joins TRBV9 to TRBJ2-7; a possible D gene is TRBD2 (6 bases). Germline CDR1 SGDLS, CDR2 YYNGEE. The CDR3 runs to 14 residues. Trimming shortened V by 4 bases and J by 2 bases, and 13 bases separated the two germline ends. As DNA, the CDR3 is TGTGCCAGCAGCTCCCGACTAGTCCCCTACGAGCAGTACTTC. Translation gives CASSSRLVPYEQYF.

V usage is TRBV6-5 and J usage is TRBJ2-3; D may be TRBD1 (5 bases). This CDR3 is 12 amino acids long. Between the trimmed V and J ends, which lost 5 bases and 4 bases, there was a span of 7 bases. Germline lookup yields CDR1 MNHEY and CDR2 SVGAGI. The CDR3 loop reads CASSQGPDTQYF. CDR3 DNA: TGTGCCAGCAGTCAGGGCCCAGATACGCAGTATTTT.

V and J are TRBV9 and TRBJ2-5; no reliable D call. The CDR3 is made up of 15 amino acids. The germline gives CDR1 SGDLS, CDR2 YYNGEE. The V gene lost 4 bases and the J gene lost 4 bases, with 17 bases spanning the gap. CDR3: CASSPRGRLGETQYF. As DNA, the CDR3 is TGTGCCAGCAGCCCCCGCGGTCGGCTGGGAGAGACCCAGTACTTC.

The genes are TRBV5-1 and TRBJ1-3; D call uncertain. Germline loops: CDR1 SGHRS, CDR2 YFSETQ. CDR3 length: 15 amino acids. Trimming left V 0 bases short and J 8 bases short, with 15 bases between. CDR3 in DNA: TGCGCCAGCAGCTTGGGCAACCTAGAACTTGACACCATATATTTT. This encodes CASSLGNLELDTIYF.

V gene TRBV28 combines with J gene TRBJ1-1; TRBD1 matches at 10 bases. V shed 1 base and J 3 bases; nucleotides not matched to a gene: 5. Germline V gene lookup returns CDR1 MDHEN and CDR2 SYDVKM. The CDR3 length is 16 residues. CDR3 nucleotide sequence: TGTGCCAGCAGTTTATCAACCGGGACAGGGGACACTGAAGCTTTCTTT. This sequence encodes CASSLSTGTGDTEAFF.

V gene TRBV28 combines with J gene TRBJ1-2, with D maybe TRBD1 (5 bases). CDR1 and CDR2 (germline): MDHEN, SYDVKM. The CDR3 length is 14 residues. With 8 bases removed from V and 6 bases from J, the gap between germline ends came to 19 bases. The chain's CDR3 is CASWNPGGGDGYTF. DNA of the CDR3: TGTGCCAGCTGGAATCCGGGGGGAGGGGATGGCTACACCTTC.

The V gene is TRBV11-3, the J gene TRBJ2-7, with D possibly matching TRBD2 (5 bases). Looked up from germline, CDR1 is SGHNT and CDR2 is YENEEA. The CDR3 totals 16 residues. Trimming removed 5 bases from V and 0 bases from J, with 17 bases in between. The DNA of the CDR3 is TGTGCCAGCAGCACTAGAGGTGGACTCTACTCCTACGAGCAGTACTTC. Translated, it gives CASSTRGGLYSYEQYF.

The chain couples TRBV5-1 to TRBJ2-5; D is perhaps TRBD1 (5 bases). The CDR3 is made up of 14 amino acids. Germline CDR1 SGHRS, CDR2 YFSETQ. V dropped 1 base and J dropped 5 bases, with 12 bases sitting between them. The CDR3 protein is CASSLQGVGETQYF. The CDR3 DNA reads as TGCGCCAGCAGCTTGCAGGGCGTCGGGGAGACCCAGTACTTC.

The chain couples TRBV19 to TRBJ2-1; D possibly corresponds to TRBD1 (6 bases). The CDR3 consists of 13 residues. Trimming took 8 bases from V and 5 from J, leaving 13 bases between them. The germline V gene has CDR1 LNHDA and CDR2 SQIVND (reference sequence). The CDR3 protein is CASVTGFNNEQFF. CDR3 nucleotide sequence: TGTGCCAGTGTTACAGGGTTTAACAATGAGCAGTTCTTC.